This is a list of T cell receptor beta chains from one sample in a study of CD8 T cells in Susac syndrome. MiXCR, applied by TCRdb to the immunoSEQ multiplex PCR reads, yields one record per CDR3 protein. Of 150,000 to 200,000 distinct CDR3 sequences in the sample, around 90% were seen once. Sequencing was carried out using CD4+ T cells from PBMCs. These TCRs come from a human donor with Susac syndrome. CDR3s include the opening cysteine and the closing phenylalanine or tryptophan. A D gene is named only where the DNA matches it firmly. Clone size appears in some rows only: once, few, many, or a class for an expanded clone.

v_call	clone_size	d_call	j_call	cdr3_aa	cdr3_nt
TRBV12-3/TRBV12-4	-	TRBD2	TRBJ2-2	CASSRGGGTNTGELFF	TGTGCCAGCAGTCGCGGGGGGGGAACGAACACCGGGGAGCTGTTTTTT
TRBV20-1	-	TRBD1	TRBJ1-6	CSARDAGQGISPLHF	TGCAGTGCTAGAGATGCGGGACAGGGGATTTCACCCCTCCACTTT
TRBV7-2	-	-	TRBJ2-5	CASSLSSETQETQYF	TGTGCCAGCAGCTTAAGTTCAGAGACCCAAGAGACCCAGTACTTC
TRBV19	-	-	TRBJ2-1	CASKARTDSYNEQFF	TGTGCCAGTAAAGCTCGGACAGACTCCTACAATGAGCAGTTCTTC
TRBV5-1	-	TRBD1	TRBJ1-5	CASSLAGQENQPQHF	TGCGCCAGCAGCTTGGCCGGACAGGAGAATCAGCCCCAGCATTTT
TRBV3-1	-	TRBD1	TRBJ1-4	CASTLTGGKLFF	TGTGCCAGCACCTTAACAGGGGGAAAACTGTTTTTT
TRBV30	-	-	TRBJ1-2	CAWSENRPYGYTF	TGTGCCTGGAGTGAAAACAGGCCCTATGGCTACACCTTC
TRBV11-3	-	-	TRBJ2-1	CASSSYGLGGQFF	TGTGCCAGCAGCTCCTACGGCCTTGGAGGGCAGTTCTTC
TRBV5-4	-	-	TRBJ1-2	CASSSLSVANNYGYTF	TGTGCCAGCAGCTCGCTATCGGTCGCAAACAACTATGGCTACACCTTC
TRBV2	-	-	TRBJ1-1	CASSVLGGNTEAFF	TGTGCCAGCAGTGTGCTGGGCGGGAACACTGAAGCTTTCTTT
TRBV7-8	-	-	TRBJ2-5	CASSLVGFGLYF	TGTGCCAGCAGCTTAGTGGGTTTTGGCCTGTACTTC
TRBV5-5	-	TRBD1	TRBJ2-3	CASSITGVADTQYF	TGTGCCAGCAGTATCACAGGGGTGGCAGATACGCAGTATTTT
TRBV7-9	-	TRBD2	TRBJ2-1	CASSLAGGEQFF	TGTGCCAGCAGCTTAGCGGGGGGGGAGCAGTTCTTC
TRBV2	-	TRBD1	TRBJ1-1	CASSVTGDSTEAFF	TGTGCCAGCAGTGTTACAGGGGATAGCACTGAAGCTTTCTTT
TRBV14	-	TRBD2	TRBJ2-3	CASSQVGSSGGTDTQYF	TGTGCCAGCAGCCAAGTAGGTTCTAGCGGGGGCACAGATACGCAGTATTTT
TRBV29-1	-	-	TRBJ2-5	CSVPDRLLGETQYF	TGCAGCGTTCCGGACAGACTGTTAGGCGAGACCCAGTACTTC
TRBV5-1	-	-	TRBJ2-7	CASSFQSSSYEQYF	TGCGCCAGCAGCTTTCAGTCCAGCTCCTACGAGCAGTACTTC
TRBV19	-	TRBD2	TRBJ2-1	CASEGTSVDNEQFF	TGTGCCAGTGAGGGGACTAGCGTAGACAATGAGCAGTTCTTC
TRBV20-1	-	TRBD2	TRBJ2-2	CSARGSREANTGELFF	TGCAGTGCTAGAGGTTCGCGGGAGGCGAACACCGGGGAGCTGTTTTTT
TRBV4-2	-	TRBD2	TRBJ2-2	CASRPASGDLAGELFF	TGTGCCAGCAGACCCGCTAGCGGGGACTTAGCCGGGGAGCTGTTTTTT
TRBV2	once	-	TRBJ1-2	CASSEQGTNYGYTF	TGTGCCAGCAGTGAACAGGGGACTAACTATGGCTACACCTTC
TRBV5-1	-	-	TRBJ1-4	CASSLEGGPRRKLFF	TGCGCCAGCAGCCTGGAGGGCGGACCTAGAAGAAAACTGTTTTTT
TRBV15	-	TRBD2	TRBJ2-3	CASSLSGGRDTQYF	TGTGCCTCTTCTCTTAGCGGGGGGAGAGATACGCAGTATTTT
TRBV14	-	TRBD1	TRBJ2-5	CASSQDAGGWETQYF	TGTGCCAGCAGCCAAGATGCAGGGGGCTGGGAGACCCAGTACTTC
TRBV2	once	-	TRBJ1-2	CASSDSRGIEYGYTF	TGTGCCAGCAGTGATTCTCGGGGGATAGAGTATGGCTACACCTTC
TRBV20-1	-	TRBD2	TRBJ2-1	CSARDRTSGMGYNEQFF	TGCAGTGCTAGAGACAGGACTAGCGGGATGGGGTACAATGAGCAGTTCTTC
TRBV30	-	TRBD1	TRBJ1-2	CAWSRDSPGYTF	TGTGCCTGGAGTAGGGACAGTCCTGGCTACACCTTC
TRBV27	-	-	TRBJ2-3	CARTLNPGSTDTQYF	TGTGCCAGGACTCTGAATCCGGGGAGCACAGATACGCAGTATTTT
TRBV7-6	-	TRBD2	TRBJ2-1	CASSATSGGPVEQFF	TGTGCCAGCAGCGCGACTAGCGGGGGCCCCGTAGAGCAGTTCTTC
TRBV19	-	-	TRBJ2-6	CATDQSSGANVLTF	TGTGCCACCGACCAAAGCTCTGGGGCCAACGTCCTGACTTTC
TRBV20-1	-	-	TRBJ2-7	CSARDATPSSYEQYF	TGCAGTGCTAGAGATGCGACACCGAGCTCCTACGAGCAGTACTTC
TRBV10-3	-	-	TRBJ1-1	CAVQGLSTEAFF	TGTGCCGTCCAGGGGCTTAGCACTGAAGCTTTCTTT